The following is a TCR beta chain sequence with its context. Its antigen remains unidentified. Libraries were prepared by immunoSEQ multiplex PCR; TCRdb keeps only in-frame clonotypes and omits some of them. The table records tens of thousands of clones, 65% to 80% of them present only once. The time point denotes: recipient sample about 28 days before transplant, after cytoreduction. The data stem from a study of T cell clonotyping in hematopoietic cell transplantation. About the study: Pretransplant recipient samples were taken after cytoreduction.

Looked up from germline, CDR1 is MGHRA and CDR2 is YSYEKL. This CDR3 comprises 15 residues. The trim removed 4 bases at V and 4 bases at J, leaving 5 bases unmatched. General observations from the study: At the given depth, recipient repertoires were over 95% de novo clonotypes.

The clonotype was recovered from a woman in her thirties with chronic myeloid leukemia. Some clones in this sample may be carry-over from other donors' samples. The genes are TRBV4-1 and TRBJ2-2; 8 nucleotides agree with TRBD2. Sequencing used peripheral blood mononuclear cells, obtained before stem cell transplant. The CDR3: CASSPGGPSTGELFF. CDR3 nucleotides: TGCGCCAGCAGCCCGGGGGGGCCAAGCACCGGGGAGCTGTTTTTT.